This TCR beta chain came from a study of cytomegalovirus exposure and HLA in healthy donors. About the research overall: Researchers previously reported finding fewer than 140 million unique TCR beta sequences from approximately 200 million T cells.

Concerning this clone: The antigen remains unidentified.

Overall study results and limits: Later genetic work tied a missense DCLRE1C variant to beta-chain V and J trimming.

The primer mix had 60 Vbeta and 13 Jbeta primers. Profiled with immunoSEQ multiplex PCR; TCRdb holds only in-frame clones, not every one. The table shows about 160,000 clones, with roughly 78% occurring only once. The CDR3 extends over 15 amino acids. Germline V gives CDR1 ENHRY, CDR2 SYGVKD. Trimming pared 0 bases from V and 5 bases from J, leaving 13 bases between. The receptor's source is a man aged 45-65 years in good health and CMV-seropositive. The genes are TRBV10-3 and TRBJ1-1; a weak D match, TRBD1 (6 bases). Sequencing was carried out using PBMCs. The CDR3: CAISESGGGQTEAFF. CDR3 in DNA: TGTGCCATCAGTGAGTCAGGGGGGGGGCAAACTGAAGCTTTCTTT.